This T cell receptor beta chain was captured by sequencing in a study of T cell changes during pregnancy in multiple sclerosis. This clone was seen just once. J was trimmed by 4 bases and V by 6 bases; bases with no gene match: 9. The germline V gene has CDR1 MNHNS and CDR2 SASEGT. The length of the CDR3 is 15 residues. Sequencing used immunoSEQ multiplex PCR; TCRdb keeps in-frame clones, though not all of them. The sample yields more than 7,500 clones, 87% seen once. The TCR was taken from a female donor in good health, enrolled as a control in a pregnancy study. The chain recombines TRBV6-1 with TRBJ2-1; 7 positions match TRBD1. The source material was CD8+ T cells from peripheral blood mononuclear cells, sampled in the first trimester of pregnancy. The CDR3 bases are TGTGCCAGCAGAGATTCTAGGGGGCTTTACAATGAGCAGTTCTTC. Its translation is CASRDSRGLYNEQFF.